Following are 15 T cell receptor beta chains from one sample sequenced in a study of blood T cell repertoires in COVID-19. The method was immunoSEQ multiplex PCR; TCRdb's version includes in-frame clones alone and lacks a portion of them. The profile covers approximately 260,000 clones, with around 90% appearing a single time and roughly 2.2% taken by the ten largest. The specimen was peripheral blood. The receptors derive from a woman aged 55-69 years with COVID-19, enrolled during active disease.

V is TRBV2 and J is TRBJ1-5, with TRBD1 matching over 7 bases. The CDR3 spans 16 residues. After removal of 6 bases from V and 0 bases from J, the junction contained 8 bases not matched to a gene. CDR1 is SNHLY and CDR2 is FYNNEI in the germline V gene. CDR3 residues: CASRDRYFTSNQPQHF. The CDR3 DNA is TGTGCCAGCAGGGACAGGTATTTTACTAGCAATCAGCCCCAGCATTTT. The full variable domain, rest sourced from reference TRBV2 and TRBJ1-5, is EPEVTQTPSHQVTQMGQEVILRCVPISNHLYFYWYRQILGQKVEFLVSFYNNEISEKSEIFDDQFSVERPDGSNFTLKIRSTKLEDSAMYFCASRDRYFTSNQPQHFGDGTRLSIL.

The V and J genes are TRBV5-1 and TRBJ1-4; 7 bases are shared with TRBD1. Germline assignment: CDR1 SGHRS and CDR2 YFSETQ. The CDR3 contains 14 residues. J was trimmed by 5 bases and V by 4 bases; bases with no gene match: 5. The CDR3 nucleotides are TGCGCCAGCAGCCGGACAGGCACAAATGAAAAACTGTTTTTT. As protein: CASSRTGTNEKLFF. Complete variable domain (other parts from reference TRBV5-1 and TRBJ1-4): KAGVTQTPRYLIKTRGQQVTLSCSPISGHRSVSWYQQTPGQGLQFLFEYFSETQRNKGNFPGRFSGRQFSNSRSEMNVSTLELGDSALYLCASSRTGTNEKLFFGSGTQLSVL.

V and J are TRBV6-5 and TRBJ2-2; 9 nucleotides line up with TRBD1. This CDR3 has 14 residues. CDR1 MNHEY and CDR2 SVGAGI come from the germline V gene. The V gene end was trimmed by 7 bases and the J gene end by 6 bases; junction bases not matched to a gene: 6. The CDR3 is CASKRDREAGELFF. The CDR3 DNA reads TGTGCCAGCAAGCGGGACAGGGAAGCCGGGGAGCTGTTTTTT.

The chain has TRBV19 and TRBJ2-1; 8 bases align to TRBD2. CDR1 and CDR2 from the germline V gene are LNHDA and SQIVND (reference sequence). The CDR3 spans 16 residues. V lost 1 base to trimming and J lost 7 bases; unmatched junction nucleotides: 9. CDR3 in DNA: TGTGCCAGTAGTATAGCCCCGGGACTAGTACGGAATGAGCAGTTCTTC. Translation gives CASSIAPGLVRNEQFF.

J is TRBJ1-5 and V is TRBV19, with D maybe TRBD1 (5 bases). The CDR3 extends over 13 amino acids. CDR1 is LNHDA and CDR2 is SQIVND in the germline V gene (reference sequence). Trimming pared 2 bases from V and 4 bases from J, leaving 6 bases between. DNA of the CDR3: TGTGCCAGTAGTATATCAGGGAATCAGCCCCAGCATTTT. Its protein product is CASSISGNQPQHF.

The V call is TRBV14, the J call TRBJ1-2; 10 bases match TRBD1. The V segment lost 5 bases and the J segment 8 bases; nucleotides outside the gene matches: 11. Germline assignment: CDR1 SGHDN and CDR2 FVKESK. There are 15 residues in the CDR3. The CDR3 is CASSDQRQGAGGYTF. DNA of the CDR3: TGTGCCAGCAGCGATCAAAGACAGGGGGCTGGCGGCTACACCTTC.

CDR3 DNA sequence: TGTGCCACCAGCAGAGACAGGGTCGGACAGTTCTTC. Translation: CATSRDRVGQFF. This sequence joins TRBV15 and TRBJ2-1; D may be TRBD1 (5 bases). The germline gives CDR1 LNHNV, CDR2 YYDKDF (reference sequence). There are 12 residues in the CDR3. Trimming removed 0 bases from V and 13 bases from J, with 10 bases in between.

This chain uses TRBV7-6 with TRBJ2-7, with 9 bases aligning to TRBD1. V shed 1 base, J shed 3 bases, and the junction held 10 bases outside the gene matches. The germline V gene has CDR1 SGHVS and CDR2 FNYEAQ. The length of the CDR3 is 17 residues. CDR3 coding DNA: TGTGCCAGCAGCTTAGTTGGGCTCGGGACAGGGTACTACGAGCAGTACTTC. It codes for CASSLVGLGTGYYEQYF.

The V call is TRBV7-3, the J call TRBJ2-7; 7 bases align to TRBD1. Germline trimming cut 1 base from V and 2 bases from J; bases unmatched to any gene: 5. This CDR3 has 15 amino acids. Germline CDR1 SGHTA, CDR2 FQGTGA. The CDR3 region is CASSLIAGTAYEQYF. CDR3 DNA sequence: TGTGCCAGCAGCTTAATAGCCGGGACAGCCTACGAGCAGTACTTC.

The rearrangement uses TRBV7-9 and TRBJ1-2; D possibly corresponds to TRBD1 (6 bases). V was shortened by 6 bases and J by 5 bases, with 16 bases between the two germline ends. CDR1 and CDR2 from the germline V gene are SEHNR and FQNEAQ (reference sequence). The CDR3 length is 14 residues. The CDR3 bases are TGTGCCAGCAGTCAGCAAAACAGGGATTATGGCTACACCTTC. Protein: CASSQQNRDYGYTF.

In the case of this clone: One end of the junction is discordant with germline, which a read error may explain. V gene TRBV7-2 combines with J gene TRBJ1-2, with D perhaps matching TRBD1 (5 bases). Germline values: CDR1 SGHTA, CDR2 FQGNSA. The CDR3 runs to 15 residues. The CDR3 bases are TGTGCCAGCACCTTAGATACAGGTTCGGCGCGTGGCTACACCTTC. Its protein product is CASTLDTGSARGYTF.

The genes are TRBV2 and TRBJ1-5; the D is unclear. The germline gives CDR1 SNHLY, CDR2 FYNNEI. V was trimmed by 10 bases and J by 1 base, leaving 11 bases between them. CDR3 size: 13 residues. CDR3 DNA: TGTGCCACCGCTTCGGAGAGCAATCAGCCCCAGCATTTT. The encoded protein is CATASESNQPQHF.

CDR3 DNA sequence: TGCGCCAGCAGCAAACAGGGGGAGAGGATGAACACTGAAGCTTTCTTT. Residues: CASSKQGERMNTEAFF. The chain links TRBV4-1 to TRBJ1-1, with TRBD1 identical over 8 bases. Germline values: CDR1 MGHRA, CDR2 YSYEKL. The CDR3 runs to 16 residues. V was clipped by 5 bases and J by 0 bases; unmatched bases: 8.

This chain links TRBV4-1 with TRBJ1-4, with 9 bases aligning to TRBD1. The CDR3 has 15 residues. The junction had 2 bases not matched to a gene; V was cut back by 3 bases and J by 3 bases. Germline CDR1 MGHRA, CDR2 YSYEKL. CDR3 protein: CASSHYRGPNEKLFF. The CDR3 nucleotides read TGCGCCAGCAGCCACTACAGGGGGCCTAATGAAAAACTGTTTTTT.

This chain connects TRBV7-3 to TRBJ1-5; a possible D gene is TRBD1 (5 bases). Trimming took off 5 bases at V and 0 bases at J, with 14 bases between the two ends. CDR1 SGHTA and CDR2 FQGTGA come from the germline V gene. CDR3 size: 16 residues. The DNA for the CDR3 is TGTGCCAGCAGCCCCGAGGGGACTCCTAGCAATCAGCCCCAGCATTTT. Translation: CASSPEGTPSNQPQHF. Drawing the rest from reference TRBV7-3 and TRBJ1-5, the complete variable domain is GAGVSQTPSNKVTEKGKYVELRCDPISGHTALYWYRQSLGQGPEFLIYFQGTGAADDSGLPNDRFFAVRPEGSVSTLKIQRTERGDSAVYLCASSPEGTPSNQPQHFGDGTRLSIL.